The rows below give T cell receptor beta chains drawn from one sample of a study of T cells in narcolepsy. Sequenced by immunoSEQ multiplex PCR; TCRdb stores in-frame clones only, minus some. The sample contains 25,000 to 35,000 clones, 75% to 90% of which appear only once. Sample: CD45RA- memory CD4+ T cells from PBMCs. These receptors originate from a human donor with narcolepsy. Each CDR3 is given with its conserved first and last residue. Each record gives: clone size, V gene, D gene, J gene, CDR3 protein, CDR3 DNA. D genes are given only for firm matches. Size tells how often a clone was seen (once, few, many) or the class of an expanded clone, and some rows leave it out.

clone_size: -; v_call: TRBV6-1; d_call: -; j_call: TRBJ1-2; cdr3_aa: CASSPGRGTQIGYTF; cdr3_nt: TGTGCCAGCAGTCCCGGGCGCGGGACACAAATTGGCTACACCTTC
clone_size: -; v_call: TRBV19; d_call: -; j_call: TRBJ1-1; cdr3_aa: CASSMTPMNTEAFF; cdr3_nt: TGTGCCAGTAGTATGACACCAATGAACACTGAAGCTTTCTTT
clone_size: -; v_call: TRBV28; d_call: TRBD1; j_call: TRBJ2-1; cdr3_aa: CASRNPGQAPLFYNEQFF; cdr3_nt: TGTGCCAGCAGAAATCCCGGACAGGCCCCCCTTTTCTACAATGAGCAGTTCTTC
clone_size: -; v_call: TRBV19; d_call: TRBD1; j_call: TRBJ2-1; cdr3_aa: CASTRDSVYNEQFF; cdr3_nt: TGTGCCAGTACTCGGGACAGCGTCTACAATGAGCAGTTCTTC
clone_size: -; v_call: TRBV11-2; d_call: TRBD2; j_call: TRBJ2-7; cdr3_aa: CASSSGLAGSYEQYF; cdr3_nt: TGTGCCAGCAGTTCTGGACTAGCGGGATCCTACGAGCAGTACTTC
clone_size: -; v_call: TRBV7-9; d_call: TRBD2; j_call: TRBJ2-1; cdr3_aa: CASSLSKRLAAYNEQFF; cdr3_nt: TGTGCCAGCAGCTTAAGTAAGAGGCTAGCGGCCTACAATGAGCAGTTCTTC
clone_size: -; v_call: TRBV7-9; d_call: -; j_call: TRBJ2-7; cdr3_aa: CASSLAVTYEQYF; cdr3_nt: TGTGCCAGCAGTTTAGCGGTGACCTACGAGCAGTACTTC
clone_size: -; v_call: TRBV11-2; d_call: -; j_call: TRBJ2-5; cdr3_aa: CASSLGGEEQETQYF; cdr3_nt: TGTGCCAGCAGCTTAGGGGGAGAAGAGCAAGAGACCCAGTACTTC
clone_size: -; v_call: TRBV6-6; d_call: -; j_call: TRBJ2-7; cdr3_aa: CASSPTGNYEQYF; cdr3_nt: TGTGCCAGCAGCCCCACCGGGAACTACGAGCAGTACTTC
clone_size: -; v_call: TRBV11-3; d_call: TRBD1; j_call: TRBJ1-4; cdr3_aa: CASSRGTGGEKLFF; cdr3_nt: TGTGCCAGCAGCCGCGGGACAGGCGGTGAAAAACTGTTTTTT
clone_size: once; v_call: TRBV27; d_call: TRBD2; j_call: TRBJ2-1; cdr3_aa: CASSYPAGEQFF; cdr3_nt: TGTGCCAGCAGTTATCCAGCGGGGGAGCAGTTCTTC
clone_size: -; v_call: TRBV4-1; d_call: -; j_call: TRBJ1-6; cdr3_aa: CASSPRGSPLHF; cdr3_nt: TGCGCCAGCAGCCCGCGGGGTTCACCCCTCCACTTT
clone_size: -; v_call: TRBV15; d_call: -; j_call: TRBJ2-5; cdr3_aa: CATSRAGQGETQYF; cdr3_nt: TGTGCCACCAGCAGAGCTGGACAAGGGGAGACCCAGTACTTC
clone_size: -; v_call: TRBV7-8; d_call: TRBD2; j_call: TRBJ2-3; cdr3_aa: CASSFSGGPDTQYF; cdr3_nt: TGTGCCAGCAGTTTTAGCGGGGGTCCAGATACGCAGTATTTT
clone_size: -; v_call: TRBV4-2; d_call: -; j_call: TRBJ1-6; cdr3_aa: CASSQDLEFRGPPSSYNSPLHF; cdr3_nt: TGTGCCAGCAGCCAAGATCTCGAATTTAGGGGACCTCCGAGCTCCTATAATTCACCCCTCCACTTT
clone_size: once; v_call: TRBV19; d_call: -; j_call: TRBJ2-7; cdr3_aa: CASSVRDGSYEQYF; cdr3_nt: TGTGCCAGTAGTGTGCGGGACGGTTCGTACGAGCAGTACTTC
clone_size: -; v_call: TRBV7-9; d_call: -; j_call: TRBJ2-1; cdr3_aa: CASSPPLWDDNEQFF; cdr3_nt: TGTGCCAGCAGCCCACCGCTTTGGGATGACAATGAGCAGTTCTTC
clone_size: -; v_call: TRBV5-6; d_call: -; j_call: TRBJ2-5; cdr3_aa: CASSLYQETQYF; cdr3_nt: TGTGCCAGCAGCTTGTACCAAGAGACCCAGTACTTC
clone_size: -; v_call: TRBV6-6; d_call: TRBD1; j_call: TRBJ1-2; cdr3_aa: CATQGQGRVNYGYTF; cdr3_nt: TGTGCCACCCAAGGACAGGGAAGAGTAAACTATGGCTACACCTTC
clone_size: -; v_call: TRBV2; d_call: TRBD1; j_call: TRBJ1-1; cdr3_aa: CASRQGGDTEAFF; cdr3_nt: TGTGCCAGCAGGCAGGGGGGGGACACTGAAGCTTTCTTT
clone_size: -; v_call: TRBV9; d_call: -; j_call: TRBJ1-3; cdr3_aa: CASSVHLADSGNTIYF; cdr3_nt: TGTGCCAGCAGCGTCCACCTTGCGGACAGCGGAAACACCATATATTTT
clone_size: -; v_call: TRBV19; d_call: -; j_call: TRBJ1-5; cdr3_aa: CASSIPVDGGAPQHF; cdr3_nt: TGTGCCAGTAGTATCCCCGTGGACGGGGGGGCGCCCCAGCATTTT